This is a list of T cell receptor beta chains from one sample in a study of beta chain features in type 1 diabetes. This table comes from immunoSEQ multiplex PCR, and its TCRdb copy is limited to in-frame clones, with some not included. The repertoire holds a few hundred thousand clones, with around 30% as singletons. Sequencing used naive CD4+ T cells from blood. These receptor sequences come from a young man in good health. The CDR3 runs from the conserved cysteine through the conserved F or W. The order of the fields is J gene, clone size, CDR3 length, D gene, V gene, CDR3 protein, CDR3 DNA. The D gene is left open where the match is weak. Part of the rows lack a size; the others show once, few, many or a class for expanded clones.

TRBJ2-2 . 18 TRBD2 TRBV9 CASSVGTSGSLATGELFF TGTGCCAGCAGCGTAGGTACTAGCGGGAGTCTAGCCACCGGGGAGCTGTTTTTT
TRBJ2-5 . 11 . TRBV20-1 CSARAWETQYF TGCAGTGCTAGAGCCTGGGAGACCCAGTACTTC
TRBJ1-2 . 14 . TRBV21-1 CASSKSGSNYGYTF TGTGCCAGCAGCAAGTCCGGGTCCAACTATGGCTACACCTTC
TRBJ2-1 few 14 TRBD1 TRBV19 CASSIDRGSNEQFF TGTGCCAGTAGTATAGACAGGGGGAGTAATGAGCAGTTCTTC
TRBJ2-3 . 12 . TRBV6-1 CASSADGDTQYF TGTGCCAGCAGTGCTGATGGGGATACGCAGTATTTT
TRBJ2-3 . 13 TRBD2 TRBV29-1 CSVASGRTDTQYF TGCAGCGTTGCTAGCGGACGCACAGATACGCAGTATTTT
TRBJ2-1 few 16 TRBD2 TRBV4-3 CASSQGLAGVNNEQFF TGCGCCAGCAGCCAGGGCCTAGCGGGAGTGAACAATGAGCAGTTCTTC
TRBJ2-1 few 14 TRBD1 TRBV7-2 CASSAQGIYNEQFF TGTGCCAGCAGCGCACAGGGGATCTACAATGAGCAGTTCTTC
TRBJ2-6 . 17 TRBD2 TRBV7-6 CASSLLTSTAGANVLTF TGTGCCAGCAGCCTCTTGACTAGCACTGCTGGGGCCAACGTCCTGACTTTC
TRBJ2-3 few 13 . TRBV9 CASSDAGTDTQYF TGTGCCAGCAGCGACGCCGGCACAGATACGCAGTATTTT
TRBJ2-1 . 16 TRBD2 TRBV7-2 CASRRTSGSSYNEQFF TGTGCCAGCAGAAGGACTAGCGGGTCCTCCTACAATGAGCAGTTCTTC
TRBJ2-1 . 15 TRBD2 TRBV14 CASSRLAGSYNEQFF TGTGCCAGCAGCCGATTAGCGGGCTCCTACAATGAGCAGTTCTTC
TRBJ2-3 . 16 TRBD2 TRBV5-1 CASSFGTSGTADTQYF TGCGCCAGCAGCTTCGGGACTAGCGGGACAGCAGATACGCAGTATTTT
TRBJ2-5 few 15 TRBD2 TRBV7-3 CASSRLAGVQETQYF TGTGCCAGCAGCAGACTAGCGGGAGTGCAAGAGACCCAGTACTTC
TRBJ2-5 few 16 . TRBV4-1 CASSPTSGTFRETQYF TGCGCCAGCAGCCCTACAAGCGGGACATTCCGAGAGACCCAGTACTTC
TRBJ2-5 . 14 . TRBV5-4 CASSLGWGQETQYF TGTGCCAGCAGCTTGGGATGGGGGCAAGAGACCCAGTACTTC
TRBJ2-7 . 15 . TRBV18 CASSVNGKNSYEQYF TGTGCCAGCTCAGTCAACGGGAAGAACTCCTACGAGCAGTACTTC
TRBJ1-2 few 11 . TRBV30 CAWSKTPGYTF TGTGCCTGGAGTAAGACGCCGGGCTACACCTTC
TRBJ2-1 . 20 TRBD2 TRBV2 CASSALGARSGSSSYNEQFF TGTGCCAGCAGTGCATTGGGGGCGCGGAGCGGGAGCAGCTCCTACAATGAGCAGTTCTTC
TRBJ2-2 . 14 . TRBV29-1 CSVGGTVNTGELFF TGCAGCGTTGGAGGGACGGTGAACACCGGGGAGCTGTTTTTT
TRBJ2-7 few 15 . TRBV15 CATSRAPGRYYEQYF TGTGCCACCAGCAGAGCCCCGGGACGATACTACGAGCAGTACTTC
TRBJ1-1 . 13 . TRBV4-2 CASSSRANTEAFF TGTGCAAGCAGCTCCAGGGCGAACACTGAAGCTTTCTTT
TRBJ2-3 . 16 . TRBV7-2 CASRTRTASSTDTQYF TGTGCCAGCAGAACCCGGACAGCTTCTAGCACAGATACGCAGTATTTT
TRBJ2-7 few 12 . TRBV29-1 CSADDGTDEQYF TGCAGCGCGGACGACGGAACTGACGAGCAGTACTTC
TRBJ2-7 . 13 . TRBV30 CAWSVSRDHEQYF TGTGCCTGGAGTGTATCTCGGGATCACGAGCAGTACTTC
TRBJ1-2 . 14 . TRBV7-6 CASSPTRLDYGYTF TGTGCCAGCAGCCCAACCCGCCTCGACTATGGCTACACCTTC
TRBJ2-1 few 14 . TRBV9 CASSVGVGQLGQFF TGTGCCAGCAGCGTAGGGGTCGGGCAGCTGGGGCAGTTCTTC
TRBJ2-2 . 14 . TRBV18 CASSPPAGGGELFF TGTGCCAGCTCACCTCCGGCGGGCGGCGGGGAGCTGTTTTTT
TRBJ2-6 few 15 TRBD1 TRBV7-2 CASRSQGAGANVLTF TGTGCCAGCAGATCACAGGGGGCTGGGGCCAACGTCCTGACTTTC
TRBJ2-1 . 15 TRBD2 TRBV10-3 CAISLSGDPYNEQFF TGTGCCATCTCTCTTAGCGGGGATCCCTACAATGAGCAGTTCTTC
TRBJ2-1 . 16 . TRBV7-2 CASSLLAGATYNEQFF TGTGCCAGCAGCTTATTGGCAGGGGCCACCTACAATGAGCAGTTCTTC
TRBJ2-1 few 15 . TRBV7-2 CASSTEGTPYNEQFF TGTGCCAGCAGCACCGAGGGGACCCCTTACAATGAGCAGTTCTTC
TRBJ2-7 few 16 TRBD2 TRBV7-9 CASSLLAGRGSDEQYF TGTGCCAGCAGCTTACTAGCGGGCCGAGGATCTGACGAGCAGTACTTC
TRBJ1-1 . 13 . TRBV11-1 CASSLQANTEAFF TGTGCCAGCAGCTTACAGGCAAACACTGAAGCTTTCTTT
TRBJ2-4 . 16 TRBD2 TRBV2 CASSEGMGSGITLQYF TGTGCCAGCAGTGAAGGGATGGGTAGCGGGATAACTCTTCAGTACTTC
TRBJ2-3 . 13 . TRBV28 CASPAPITDTQYF TGTGCCAGCCCTGCCCCGATCACAGATACGCAGTATTTT
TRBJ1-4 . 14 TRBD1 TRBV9 CASSVTDRQEKLFF TGTGCCAGCAGCGTAACGGACAGGCAGGAAAAACTGTTTTTT
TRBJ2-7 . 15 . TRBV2 CASSEDAFLSYEQYF TGTGCCAGCAGTGAAGACGCCTTTCTCTCCTACGAGCAGTACTTC
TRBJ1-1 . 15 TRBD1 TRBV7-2 CASSLWTGTNTEAFF TGTGCCAGCAGCCTCTGGACAGGGACGAACACTGAAGCTTTCTTT
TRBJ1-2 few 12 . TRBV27 CASSLDRVGYTF TGTGCCAGCAGCCTGGATAGGGTAGGCTACACCTTC
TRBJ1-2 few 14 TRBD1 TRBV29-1 CSANRDRESSGYTF TGCAGCGCTAACCGGGACAGGGAATCGAGCGGCTACACCTTC
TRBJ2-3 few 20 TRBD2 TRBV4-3 CASSQQGLAGVLLATDTQYF TGCGCCAGCAGCCAACAGGGACTAGCGGGAGTCCTCCTGGCCACAGATACGCAGTATTTT
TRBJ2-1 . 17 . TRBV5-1 CASSLTGTSGYYNEQFF TGCGCCAGCAGCTTAACAGGGACGAGTGGATACTACAATGAGCAGTTCTTC
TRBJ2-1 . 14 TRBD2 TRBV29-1 CSVFGLAGAYEQFF TGCAGCGTTTTCGGACTAGCGGGAGCCTATGAGCAGTTCTTC
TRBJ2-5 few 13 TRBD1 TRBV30 CAWKDRGQETQYF TGTGCCTGGAAGGACAGGGGCCAAGAGACCCAGTACTTC
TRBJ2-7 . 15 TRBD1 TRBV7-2 CASSPDRGAPYEQYF TGTGCCAGCAGCCCCGACAGGGGAGCCCCCTACGAGCAGTACTTC
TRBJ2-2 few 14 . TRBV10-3 CAISESNTAGELFF TGTGCCATCAGTGAGTCGAACACAGCGGGGGAGCTGTTTTTT
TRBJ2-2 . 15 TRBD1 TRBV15 CATNGQGANTGELFF TGTGCCACCAACGGCCAGGGGGCGAACACCGGGGAGCTGTTTTTT
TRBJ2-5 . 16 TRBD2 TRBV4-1 CASSQVYGLAGETQYF TGCGCCAGCAGCCAAGTATATGGACTAGCGGGAGAGACCCAGTACTTC
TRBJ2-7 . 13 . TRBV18 CASSPSVLLEQYF TGTGCCAGCTCACCATCGGTCCTGTTGGAGCAGTACTTC
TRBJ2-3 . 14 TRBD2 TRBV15 CATRLAGAVDTQYF TGTGCCACCCGACTAGCGGGAGCAGTAGATACGCAGTATTTT
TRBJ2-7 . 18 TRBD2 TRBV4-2 CASSQYPIAGGLSYEQYF TGTGCCAGCAGCCAGTATCCCATAGCGGGAGGCCTCTCCTACGAGCAGTACTTC
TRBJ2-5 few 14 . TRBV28 CASSRTQAQETQYF TGTGCCAGCAGTCGAACGCAGGCACAAGAGACCCAGTACTTC
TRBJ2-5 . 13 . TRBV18 CASSYYREETQYF TGTGCCAGCTCGTACTACAGGGAAGAGACCCAGTACTTC